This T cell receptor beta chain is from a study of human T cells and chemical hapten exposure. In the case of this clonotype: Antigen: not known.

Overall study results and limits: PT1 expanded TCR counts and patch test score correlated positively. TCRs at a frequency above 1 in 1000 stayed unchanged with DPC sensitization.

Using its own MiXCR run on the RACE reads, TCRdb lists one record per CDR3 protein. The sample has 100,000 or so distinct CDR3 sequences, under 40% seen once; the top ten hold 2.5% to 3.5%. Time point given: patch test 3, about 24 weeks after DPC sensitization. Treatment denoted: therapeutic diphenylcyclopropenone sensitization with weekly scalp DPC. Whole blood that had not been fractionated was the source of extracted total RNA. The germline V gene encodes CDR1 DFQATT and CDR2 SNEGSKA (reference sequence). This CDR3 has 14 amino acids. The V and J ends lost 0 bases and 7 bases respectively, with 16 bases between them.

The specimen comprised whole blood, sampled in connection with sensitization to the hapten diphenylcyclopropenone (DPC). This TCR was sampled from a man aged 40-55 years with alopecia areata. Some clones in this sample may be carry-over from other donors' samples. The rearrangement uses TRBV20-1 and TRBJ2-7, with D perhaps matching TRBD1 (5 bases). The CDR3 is CSARDNKGRWEQYF. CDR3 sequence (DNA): TGCAGTGCTAGAGATAACAAGGGGCGCTGGGAGCAGTACTTC.